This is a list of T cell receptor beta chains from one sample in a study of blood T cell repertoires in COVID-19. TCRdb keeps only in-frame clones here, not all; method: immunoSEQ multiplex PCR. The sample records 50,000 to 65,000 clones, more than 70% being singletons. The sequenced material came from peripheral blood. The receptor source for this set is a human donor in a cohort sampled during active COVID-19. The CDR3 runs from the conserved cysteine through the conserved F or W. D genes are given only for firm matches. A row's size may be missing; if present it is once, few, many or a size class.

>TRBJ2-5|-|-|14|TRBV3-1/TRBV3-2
CASSPPGGVETQYF
TGTGCCAGCAGCCCCCCTGGCGGCGTGGAGACCCAGTACTTC
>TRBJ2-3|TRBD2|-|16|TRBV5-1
CASSIRSSGDGDTQYF
TGCGCCAGCAGCATACGGTCTAGCGGGGATGGAGATACGCAGTATTTT
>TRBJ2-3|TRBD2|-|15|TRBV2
CASSGGLAVSDTQYF
TGTGCCAGCAGTGGGGGACTAGCAGTATCAGATACGCAGTATTTT
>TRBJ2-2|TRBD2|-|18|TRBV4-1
CASSLRLAVFESSGELFF
TGCGCCAGCAGCCTTAGACTAGCGGTTTTCGAGAGTTCCGGGGAGCTGTTTTTT
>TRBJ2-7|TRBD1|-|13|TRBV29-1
CSVSRGYSYEQYF
TGCAGCGTCTCCAGGGGGTACTCCTACGAGCAGTACTTC
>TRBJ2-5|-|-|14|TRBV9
CASSATGFGETQYF
TGTGCCAGCAGCGCCACCGGGTTCGGAGAGACCCAGTACTTC
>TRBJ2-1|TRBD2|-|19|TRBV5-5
CASSFRLAGRWSSYNEQFF
TGTGCCAGCAGCTTTCGGCTAGCGGGTCGTTGGAGCTCCTACAATGAGCAGTTCTTC
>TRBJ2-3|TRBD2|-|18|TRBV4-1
CASSLSPSVAGGRDTQYF
TGCGCCAGCAGCCTTTCCCCGAGCGTAGCGGGAGGGCGGGATACGCAGTATTTT
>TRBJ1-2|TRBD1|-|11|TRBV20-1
CSRDRGDGYTF
TGCAGCAGGGACAGGGGAGATGGCTACACCTTC
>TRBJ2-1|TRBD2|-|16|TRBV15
CATSRVGRGSYNEQFF
TGTGCCACCAGCAGAGTCGGGAGGGGCTCCTACAATGAGCAGTTCTTC
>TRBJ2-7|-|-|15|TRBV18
CASSPSGGSRNEQYF
TGTGCCAGCTCACCATCAGGGGGGTCTCGGAACGAGCAGTACTTC
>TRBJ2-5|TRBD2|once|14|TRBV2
CASTHSGGKETQYF
TGTGCCAGCACCCATTCCGGGGGGAAAGAGACCCAGTACTTC
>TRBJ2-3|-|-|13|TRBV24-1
CLRESVSADTQYF
TGTCTACGGGAGTCAGTTAGCGCAGATACGCAGTATTTT
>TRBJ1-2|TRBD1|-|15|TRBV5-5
CASSLGTGVYVGYTF
TGTGCCAGCAGCTTGGGCACAGGGGTATATGTTGGCTACACCTTC
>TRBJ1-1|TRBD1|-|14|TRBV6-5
CASSRDDRVTEAFF
TGTGCCAGCAGTCGAGATGACAGGGTCACTGAAGCTTTCTTT
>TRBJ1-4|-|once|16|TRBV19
CASSSIGPQYDEKLFF
TGTGCCAGTAGCTCTATAGGCCCACAGTACGACGAAAAACTGTTTTTT
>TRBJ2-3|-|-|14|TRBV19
CASATGSSTDTQYF
TGTGCCAGTGCGACTGGGTCTAGCACAGATACGCAGTATTTT
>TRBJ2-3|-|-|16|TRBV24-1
CATSDPTGNPPDTQYF
TGTGCCACCAGTGATCCAACAGGCAATCCCCCAGATACGCAGTATTTT
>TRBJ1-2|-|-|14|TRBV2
CASSPLPIGVHYTF
TGTGCCAGCAGCCCTCTTCCCATCGGGGTTCACTACACCTTC
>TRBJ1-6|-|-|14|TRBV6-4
CASSGTANNSPLHF
TGTGCCAGCAGTGGGACAGCGAATAATTCACCCCTCCACTTT
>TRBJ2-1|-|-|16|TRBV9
CASSVGSAGLTYEQFF
TGTGCCAGCAGCGTAGGTTCCGCGGGACTTACCTATGAGCAGTTCTTC
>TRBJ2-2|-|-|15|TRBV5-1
CASSFAGPNTGELFF
TGCGCCAGCAGCTTCGCGGGTCCGAACACCGGGGAGCTGTTTTTT
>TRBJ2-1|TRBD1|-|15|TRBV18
CASSPGTGIYNEQFF
TGTGCCAGCTCACCAGGGACAGGAATTTACAATGAGCAGTTCTTC
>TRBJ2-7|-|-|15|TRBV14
CASSQVKVWGNEQYF
TGTGCCAGCAGCCAAGTTAAGGTATGGGGCAACGAGCAGTACTTC
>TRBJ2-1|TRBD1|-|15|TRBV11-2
CASSLQGAYRDEQFF
TGTGCCAGCAGCTTACAGGGGGCCTATAGGGATGAGCAGTTCTTC
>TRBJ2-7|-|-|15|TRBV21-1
CASSKGGLASYEQYF
TGTGCCAGCAGCAAAGGGGGACTAGCGTCCTACGAGCAGTACTTC
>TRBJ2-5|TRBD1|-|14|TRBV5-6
CASSWDRGLETQYF
TGTGCCAGCAGCTGGGACAGGGGTTTGGAGACCCAGTACTTC
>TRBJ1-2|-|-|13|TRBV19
CASSLNTNYGYTF
TGTGCCAGTAGTCTGAACACTAACTATGGCTACACCTTC
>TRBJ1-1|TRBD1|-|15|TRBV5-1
CASSLKDRGGTEAFF
TGCGCCAGCAGCTTAAAGGACAGGGGAGGCACTGAAGCTTTCTTT
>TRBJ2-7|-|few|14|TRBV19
CASSTPRQPYEQYF
TGTGCCAGTAGTACCCCGAGACAGCCCTACGAGCAGTACTTC
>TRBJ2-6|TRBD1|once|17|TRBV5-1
CASSSRTGALGANVLTF
TGCGCCAGCAGCTCCCGGACAGGGGCGCTGGGGGCCAACGTCCTGACTTTC
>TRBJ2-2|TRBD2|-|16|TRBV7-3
CASSSTAGGYPGELFF
TGTGCCAGCAGCTCTACAGCGGGAGGGTATCCCGGGGAGCTGTTTTTT
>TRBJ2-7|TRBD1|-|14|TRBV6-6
CASSGTGVSYEQYF
TGTGCCAGCAGTGGGACAGGGGTCTCCTACGAGCAGTACTTC
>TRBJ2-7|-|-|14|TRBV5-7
CASSFRRQAYEQYF
TGTGCCAGCAGCTTTCGGAGACAGGCCTACGAGCAGTACTTC
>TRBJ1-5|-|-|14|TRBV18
CASSPGLAHQPQHF
TGTGCCAGCTCACCAGGACTCGCCCATCAGCCCCAGCATTTT
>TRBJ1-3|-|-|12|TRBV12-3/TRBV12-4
CASSFEGNTIYF
TGTGCCAGCAGTTTCGAGGGAAACACCATATATTTT
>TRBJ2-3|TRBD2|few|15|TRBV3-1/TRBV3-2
CASSLGGVRTDTQYF
TGTGCCAGCAGCCTGGGGGGGGTTCGCACAGATACGCAGTATTTT
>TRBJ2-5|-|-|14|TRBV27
CASSSLSFQETQYF
TGTGCCAGCAGTTCCCTTTCCTTCCAAGAGACCCAGTACTTC
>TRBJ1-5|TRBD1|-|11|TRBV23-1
CARQGNQPQHF
TGCGCCAGACAGGGGAACCAGCCCCAGCATTTT
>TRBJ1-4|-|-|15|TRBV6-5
CASSGSFATNEKLFF
TGTGCCAGCTCCGGTTCGTTTGCAACTAATGAAAAACTGTTTTTT
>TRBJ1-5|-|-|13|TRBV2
CASTGSGDQPQHF
TGTGCCAGTACAGGGAGCGGAGATCAGCCCCAGCATTTT
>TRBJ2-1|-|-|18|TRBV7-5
CARSLRLAGVGSYNEQFF
TGTGCCAGAAGCTTAAGACTAGCGGGGGTCGGATCCTACAATGAGCAGTTCTTC
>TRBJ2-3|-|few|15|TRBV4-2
CASSQDLTSADTQYF
TGTGCCAGCAGCCAAGACCTCACATCCGCAGATACGCAGTATTTT
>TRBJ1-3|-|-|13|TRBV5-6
CASSLSTGNTIYF
TGTGCCAGCAGCTTGTCTACTGGAAACACCATATATTTT
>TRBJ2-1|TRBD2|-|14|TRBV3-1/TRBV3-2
CASSVSGSNHEQFF
TGTGCCAGCAGCGTGAGCGGGAGTAATCATGAGCAGTTCTTC
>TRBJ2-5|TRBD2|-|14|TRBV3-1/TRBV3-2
CASSVLAGAETQYF
TGTGCCAGCAGCGTCCTAGCGGGAGCTGAGACCCAGTACTTC
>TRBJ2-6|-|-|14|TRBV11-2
CASRQGNGANVLTF
TGTGCCAGCAGACAGGGAAATGGGGCCAACGTCCTGACTTTC
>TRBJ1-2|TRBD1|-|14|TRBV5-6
CASSPPDRGYGYTF
TGTGCCAGCAGCCCCCCAGACAGGGGTTATGGCTACACCTTC
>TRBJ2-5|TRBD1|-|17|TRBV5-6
CASSFGTDRSLQETQYF
TGTGCCAGCAGCTTCGGGACAGATCGTTCCTTACAAGAGACCCAGTACTTC
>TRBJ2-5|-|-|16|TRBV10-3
CAISDLGAGLQETQYF
TGTGCCATCAGTGATTTAGGAGCGGGCCTCCAAGAGACCCAGTACTTC
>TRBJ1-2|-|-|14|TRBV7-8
CASSVQGLDYGYTF
TGTGCCAGCAGCGTACAGGGCCTTGACTATGGCTACACCTTC
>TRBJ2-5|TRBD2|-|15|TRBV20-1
CSASSGGALQETQYF
TGCAGTGCTAGTAGCGGGGGGGCCTTACAAGAGACCCAGTACTTC
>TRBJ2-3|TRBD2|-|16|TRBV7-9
CASSRWSSGSGDTQYF
TGTGCCAGCAGCCGTTGGAGCAGCGGGAGCGGAGATACGCAGTATTTT
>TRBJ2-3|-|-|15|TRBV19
CASSALRRSTDTQYF
TGTGCCAGTAGTGCCTTAAGGCGGAGCACAGATACGCAGTATTTT
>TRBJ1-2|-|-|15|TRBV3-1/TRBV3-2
CASSQDLGGYYGYTF
TGTGCCAGCAGCCAAGATTTGGGGGGGTATTATGGCTACACCTTC
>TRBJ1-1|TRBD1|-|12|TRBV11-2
CASSSTGVEAFF
TGTGCCAGCAGCTCGACAGGGGTTGAAGCTTTCTTT
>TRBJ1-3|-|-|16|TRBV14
CASSQVMSRGGNTIYF
TGTGCCAGCAGCCAAGTAATGAGCAGGGGCGGAAACACCATATATTTT
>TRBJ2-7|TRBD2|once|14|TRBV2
CASTLGRGGHEQYF
TGTGCCAGCACGTTAGGGCGGGGGGGCCACGAGCAGTACTTC
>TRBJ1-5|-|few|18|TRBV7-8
CASSFWIGPGNSNQPQHF
TGTGCCAGCAGCTTCTGGATAGGTCCGGGTAATAGCAATCAGCCCCAGCATTTT